This TCR beta chain was sequenced during a study of T cells in Graves' hyperthyroidism and ophthalmopathy (dated by TCRdb to about 2019). Regarding the study in general: Peripheral blood was collected at initial diagnosis, before any treatment. To identify TCR V-J signatures that set the groups apart, the researchers used a discovery cohort of 100 patients, made up of around 42 with Graves' ophthalmopathy and about 60 with stable Graves' hyperthyroidism. Prospective prediction of ophthalmopathy was tested in an independent validation cohort of some 19 hyperthyroidism patients and 15 to 17 patients who later progressed to ophthalmopathy. For training and testing, the 95 to 100 patients in the discovery cohort were randomly divided in a 7:3 ratio. In addition, the study compared T-cell repertoires in thyroid tissue and in blood from several Graves' hyperthyroidism patients. After sampling, hyperthyroidism patients received methimazole starting at 30 mg daily, and ophthalmopathy patients received high-dose intravenous methylprednisolone. The paper describes TCR Vbeta CDR3 sequencing of 135 peripheral blood samples, made up of some 42 ophthalmopathy patients, 70 to 75 hyperthyroidism patients and 17 progressor patients. Overall study results and their limits: In validation, the model predicted progression to ophthalmopathy a median of about 6.5 months before onset, with approximately 71% sensitivity and about 72% specificity. Sample size was not statistically predetermined, and blinding of investigators to group allocation was not performed. A 13 V-J signature model separated ophthalmopathy from stable hyperthyroidism, with around 91% sensitivity and 81% to 83% specificity in cross-validation and 80%/75% in testing. Most expanded thyroid clonotypes (frequency above 0.001) were also detected in blood, a finding suggesting that blood repertoires may reflect thyroid immune responses.

TCR beta CDR3 regions were amplified from RNA transcripts. The first round of RT-PCR for the TCR CDR3 was performed with the HTBI primer set and the Qiagen OneStep RT-PCR kit. A second multiplex PCR round built the libraries, followed by size selection and purification. Libraries were sequenced paired-end with 100 bp reads on an Illumina HiSeq2000. The published analysis was carried out like this. SOAPnuke was used to process the raw data, throwing out any read that contained adapters or uncalled bases, had a mean Phred below 15, or lacked an exact constant-primer or identifier match. High-quality paired reads were merged with COPE v1.2.5, and unique nucleotide sequences were defined as clonotypes. MiTCR v1.1 was used to align clonotypes to the IMGT TRBV, TRBD and TRBJ reference segments. The analysis included only V-J combinations with a frequency above 0.0001, which together covered roughly 99% of the repertoires. The TCS score was defined as F50 (clonal expansion) divided by E x V (chaos), with BLOSUM62-based TCRdist calculated between CDR3 peptides within each V-J. Welch's t-statistics and random forest reduced around 520 V-J features to roughly 13, which were used in a naive Bayes classifier (R e1071). TCRdb reprocessed the public reads (quality trimming at Q25 with fastp, clone calling with MiXCR) and kept in-frame beta chains. All rows with the same CDR3 protein become a single entry with the most common DNA and genes. TCRdb's processing, not the study's, gives the V and J calls here. The sample profile shows a few hundred thousand distinct CDR3 sequences; roughly 15% of them were found once. Clones ranked in the top ten supply about 5% of the sample.

Ten or more counts support this clonotype. Its antigen remains unidentified. Base qualities were left out, and no much larger clone turns up one base away. Spanning cysteine to phenylalanine, the CDR3 consists of 14 amino acids. Of all the DNA, just the CDR3 is kept, 42 bases in frame from base 1. The germline ends are 10 bases apart after V is trimmed by 4 bases and J by 0 bases. Per the germline V gene (reference sequence), DFQATT is the CDR1 and SNEGSKA is the CDR2. Graves' hyperthyroidism was defined as stable when no progression to ophthalmopathy occurred over 18 months of follow-up. The hyperthyroidism patients were between 18 and 65 years old and newly diagnosed, with a disease duration of less than 2 months. The study excluded patients with uncontrolled infections, other autoimmune diseases, pregnancy or lactation. Clinical symptoms, serum thyroxine and TRAb, thyroid ultrasound, and orbital computed tomography formed the basis for the diagnoses. PBMCs were isolated from 7.5 to 10 ml of fresh peripheral blood by Ficoll-Paque density gradient centrifugation. Total RNA was extracted using Trizol reagent, and RNA quality was assessed on an Agilent 2100 Bioanalyzer.

The chain is assembled from TRBV20-1 and TRBJ2-1, and TRBD2 may be the D gene, going by 5 matching bases. Sequences were obtained from blood. This TCR was recovered from a woman under 30 with Graves' hyperthyroidism. The CDR3 loop reads CSATGSGSYNEQFF. The sequenced DNA: TGCAGTGCTACCGGCAGCGGCTCCTACAATGAGCAGTTCTTC.